This T cell receptor beta chain was sequenced during a study of cytomegalovirus exposure and HLA in healthy donors. Notes on the study in general: Accounts indicate the classifier identified cytomegalovirus status with strong specificity and sensitivity. The study put 150 or so TCR beta chains on its list as cytomegalovirus-associated. Researchers reported that a few CMV-associated chains were confirmed in vitro as CMV antigen-specific.

With 60 Vbeta and 13 Jbeta primers, the PCR was carried out. As processed by the authors: Later, an analysis found around 77 million unique TCR beta chains, and some 10 million of these were shared. Sequenced by immunoSEQ multiplex PCR; TCRdb stores in-frame clones only, minus some. That table gives V, J and clone size, and the DNA gave D and trimming. The profile shows around 170,000 clones, around 82% of them singletons. V lost 6 bases and J lost 0; bases outside the gene matches: 9. Germline assignment: CDR1 SQVTM and CDR2 ANQGSEA. This CDR3 spans 15 amino acids. Comments on this clone: Its target is unknown.

The sequence was collected from a woman in her thirties in good health and CMV-seropositive. Sequencing input: PBMCs. The V call is TRBV29-1, the J call TRBJ2-3, with 7 positions matching TRBD1. The CDR3 nucleotides are TGCAGCGTCTCGGGCGAAGGGGGCAGCACAGATACGCAGTATTTT. Encoded protein: CSVSGEGGSTDTQYF.